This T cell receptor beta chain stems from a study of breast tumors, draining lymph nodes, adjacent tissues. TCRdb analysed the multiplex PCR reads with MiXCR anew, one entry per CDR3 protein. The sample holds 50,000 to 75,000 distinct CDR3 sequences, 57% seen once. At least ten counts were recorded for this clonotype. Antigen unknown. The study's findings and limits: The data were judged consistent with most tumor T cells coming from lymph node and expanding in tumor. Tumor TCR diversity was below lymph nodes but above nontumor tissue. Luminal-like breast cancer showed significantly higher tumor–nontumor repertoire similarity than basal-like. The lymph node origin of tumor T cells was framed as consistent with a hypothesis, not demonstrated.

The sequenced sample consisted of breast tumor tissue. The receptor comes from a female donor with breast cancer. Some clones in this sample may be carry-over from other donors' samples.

The CDR3 spells CASGPFSNQPQHF. The CDR3 nucleotides read TGTGCCAGCGGGCCTTTTAGCAATCAGCCCCAGCATTTT. The rearrangement uses TRBV6-5 and TRBJ1-5; D remains ambiguous. Germline V gene lookup returns CDR1 MNHEY and CDR2 SVGAGI. V gave up 8 bases and J gave up 0 bases, with 8 bases separating them. This CDR3 has 13 residues.